These 8 T cell receptor beta chains share one sample of origin, sequenced in a study of T cell responses to AZD1222 COVID-19 vaccine. Some clones are missing from TCRdb's copy, which holds only in-frame ones; the method was immunoSEQ multiplex PCR. This sample carries about 46,000 clones, about 87% of them seen once, and the ten largest clones take about 1.1%. Sequenced material: peripheral blood, taken 28 days after the second AZD1222 dose. Receptors originate from an adult who received the AZD1222 COVID-19 vaccine.

The rearrangement uses TRBV2 and TRBJ1-5, with D possibly TRBD1 on 6 matching bases. The CDR3 has 14 amino acids. Germline loops: CDR1 SNHLY, CDR2 FYNNEI. Trimming shortened V by 6 bases and J by 2 bases, and 11 bases separated the two germline ends. The CDR3 DNA is TGTGCCAGCAGGGACAGATCAGGCAATCAGCCCCAGCATTTT. It codes for CASRDRSGNQPQHF.

The chain has TRBV27 and TRBJ1-5; 8 bases are shared with TRBD1. Trimming cost V 2 bases and J 2 bases; bases outside gene matches: 2. The CDR3 loop spans 15 amino acids. Germline assignment: CDR1 MNHEY and CDR2 SMNVEV (reference sequence). The CDR3 is CASSLKGQGNQPQHF. The CDR3 nucleotides are TGTGCCAGCAGTTTAAAGGGACAGGGCAATCAGCCCCAGCATTTT.

The rearrangement links TRBV5-1 to TRBJ2-5; 11 bases align to TRBD2. With V trimmed by 7 bases and J by 1 base, 6 bases remained unmatched. The CDR3 runs 15 residues. Germline V gives CDR1 SGHRS, CDR2 YFSETQ. The CDR3 region has the DNA TGCGCCAGCTGCGTAGCGGGAGGGATCCAAGAGACCCAGTACTTC. Amino acids: CASCVAGGIQETQYF. Complete variable domain (other parts from reference TRBV5-1 and TRBJ2-5): KAGVTQTPRYLIKTRGQQVTLSCSPISGHRSVSWYQQTPGQGLQFLFEYFSETQRNKGNFPGRFSGRQFSNSRSEMNVSTLELGDSALYLCASCVAGGIQETQYFGPGTRLLVL.

The chain joins TRBV6-5 to TRBJ1-1, with a tentative D call TRBD1 (6 bases). CDR3 length: 13 amino acids. Trimming took off 2 bases at V and 8 bases at J, with 12 bases between the two ends. Germline-derived CDR1 and CDR2 are MNHEY and SVGAGI. The DNA of the CDR3 is TGTGCCAGCAGTTACGGAACAGGGACGGAAGCTTTCTTT. Its translation is CASSYGTGTEAFF.

On this clone itself: Sequence at one end of the junction differs from germline and may be a read error. This chain links TRBV15 with TRBJ1-2; D possibly corresponds to TRBD1 (5 bases). The CDR3 is 17 residues long. The germline V gene has CDR1 LNHNV and CDR2 YYDKDF (reference sequence). The CDR3 nucleotides read TGTGCCACCAGCAGAGATGCGGACACCCAGACTCGCTATGGCTACGCCTTC. This codes for CATSRDADTQTRYGYAF. Full variable domain (outside the CDR3, taken from reference TRBV15 and TRBJ1-2): DAMVIQNPRYQVTQFGKPVTLSCSQTLNHNVMYWYQQKSSQAPKLLFHYYDKDFNNEADTPDNFQSRRPNTSFCFLDIRSPGLGDTAMYLCATSRDADTQTRYGYAFGSGTRLTVV.

The genes are TRBV5-1 and TRBJ2-3, with 8 positions matching TRBD2. V lost 2 bases to trimming and J lost 4 bases; unmatched junction nucleotides: 6. Germline V gene lookup returns CDR1 SGHRS and CDR2 YFSETQ. The CDR3 sequence is 15 residues long. The DNA of the CDR3 is TGCGCCAGCAGCTTAAATAGCGGGGCCCCAGATACGCAGTATTTT. The encoded protein is CASSLNSGAPDTQYF.

The sample holds a few counts of this clone. The rearrangement links TRBV24-1 to TRBJ2-1; D possibly uses TRBD1 or TRBD2 (5 bases each). The V end was cut by 2 bases, the J end by 2 bases, with 9 bases between. Germline V gene lookup returns CDR1 KGHDR and CDR2 SFDVKD. The CDR3 extends over 15 amino acids. The CDR3: CATSDSRGTYNEQFF. The CDR3 bases are TGTGCCACCAGTGATTCCCGGGGCACCTACAATGAGCAGTTCTTC.

The chain couples TRBV10-1 to TRBJ2-1; 9 bases are shared with TRBD2. The CDR3 runs to 16 residues. From germline, CDR1 is WNHNN and CDR2 SYGVQD (reference sequence). V lost 2 bases to trimming and J lost 4 bases; unmatched junction nucleotides: 6. The CDR3 sequence: CASSERTSGLYNEQFF. The CDR3, as DNA: TGCGCCAGCAGTGAGAGAACTAGCGGGCTTTACAATGAGCAGTTCTTC.